Sequencing of this TCR beta chain was carried out in a study of CD8 T cells in ankylosing spondylitis. With respect to this clonotype: No antigen is known for it. The DNA is left out, because the CDR3 cannot be placed on it with certainty; the CDR3 is given as TCRdb lists it.

From the 5' RACE reads, TCRdb called clonotypes with MiXCR, one entry per CDR3 protein. The repertoire holds a few hundred thousand distinct CDR3 sequences, with 6.5% to 10% as singletons. The CDR3 region is 16 residues in length, termini included. The V gene's germline CDR1 is SEHNR and CDR2 FQNEAQ (reference sequence). General observations from the study: There was a TCR beta motif, made of fewer than 10 highly homologous variants, that appeared characteristic of ankylosing spondylitis blood.

The receptor was isolated from a male donor with ankylosing spondylitis. Sequenced: blood, either unsorted or a sorted T cell fraction (not recorded which). V is TRBV7-9 and J is TRBJ2-2. CDR3 in amino acids: CASSLVPTNTGELFFF.